Listed here are 21 T cell receptor beta chains from one sample, sequenced in a study of human T cells and chemical hapten exposure. Each CDR3 protein gets one entry after TCRdb re-called the RACE reads with MiXCR. The data hold 80,000 to 100,000 distinct CDR3 sequences, with 8% to 10% observed a single time. As for time point: pre-sensitization, week 0. Treatment of the sample: therapeutic diphenylcyclopropenone sensitization with weekly scalp DPC. The source was whole blood, collected in connection with sensitization to the hapten diphenylcyclopropenone (DPC). The receptors here all came from a woman between 40 and 50 years old with alopecia areata. Some clones in this sample may be carry-over from other donors' samples.

This clonotype was observed at least ten times. This chain uses TRBV28 with TRBJ2-3, with 7 nucleotides matching TRBD2. CDR3 size: 14 residues. V gave up 8 bases and J gave up 4 bases; unmatched junction bases: 9. Germline V gene lookup returns CDR1 MDHEN and CDR2 SYDVKM. CDR3 nucleotide sequence: TGTGCCAGCGCTAAACTAGCGTTTCCAGATACGCAGTATTTT. Residues: CASAKLAFPDTQYF.

This clonotype was seen ten or more times. The chain links TRBV20-1 to TRBJ2-7; a weak D match, TRBD2 (5 bases). The germline CDR1 and CDR2 sequences are DFQATT and SNEGSKA (reference sequence). The ends were cut back, 0 bases at V and 2 bases at J, with 14 bases in the middle. This CDR3 contains 15 residues. The CDR3 loop is CSARDPSGSAYEQYF. For the CDR3, the DNA is TGCAGTGCTAGAGATCCAAGCGGAAGCGCCTACGAGCAGTACTTC.

The genes are TRBV14 and TRBJ2-1; D not certain. This CDR3 comprises 15 residues. Trimming shortened V by 1 base and J by 1 base, and 8 bases separated the two germline ends. CDR1 SGHDN and CDR2 FVKESK come from the germline V gene. The CDR3 DNA reads as TGTGCCAGCAGCCAAGTAAAAAGGTCCTACAATGAGCAGTTCTTC. It translates to CASSQVKRSYNEQFF.

The chain has TRBV11-2 and TRBJ1-2; D perhaps matches TRBD1 (5 bases). CDR3 length: 11 residues. Germline CDR1 is SGHAT and CDR2 is FQNNGV. Trimming left V 10 bases short and J 4 bases short, with 10 bases between. The CDR3 nucleotides read TGTGCCACCGACAGCCTCTATGGCTACACCTTC. Protein product: CATDSLYGYTF.

There are many counts of this clonotype. The chain joins TRBV5-1 to TRBJ2-2; 7 nucleotides match TRBD1. V dropped 0 bases and J dropped 4; count of bases not matched to a gene: 18. This CDR3 is built from 20 residues. Germline V gene data show CDR1 as SGHRS and CDR2 as YFSETQ. The CDR3 sequence: CASSLEPPPRQGVGTGELFF. In DNA form, the CDR3 reads TGCGCCAGCAGCTTGGAACCCCCACCAAGACAGGGTGTCGGCACCGGGGAGCTGTTTTTT.

This clonotype was observed a handful of times. The chain links TRBV18 to TRBJ2-7; 10 nucleotides line up with TRBD2. The CDR3 has 15 residues. Per germline, CDR1 KGHSH and CDR2 LQKENI. Germline trimming cut 3 bases from V and 3 bases from J; bases unmatched to any gene: 5. CDR3 amino acids: CASSPPGLASYEQYF. The CDR3 nucleotides are TGTGCCAGCTCACCTCCGGGACTAGCGAGCTACGAGCAGTACTTC.

This clonotype came up many times. The CDR3, as DNA: TGCAGTGCTAGGGGCACGGACAGGTCCTACGAGCAGTACTTC. This encodes CSARGTDRSYEQYF. This chain connects TRBV20-1 to TRBJ2-7, with 7 bases that match TRBD1. V was clipped by 3 bases and J by 1 base; unmatched bases: 6. This CDR3 is 14 amino acids long. The germline V gene has CDR1 DFQATT and CDR2 SNEGSKA (reference sequence).

This clonotype was observed a handful of times. The chain carries TRBV12-3 or TRBV12-4 and TRBJ1-2; D perhaps matches TRBD1 (5 bases). V dropped 5 bases and J dropped 5 bases, with 12 bases sitting between them. The CDR3 sequence is 13 residues long. This CDR3 reads CASSEGIWYGYTF. CDR3 coding DNA: TGTGCCAGCAGTGAGGGGATTTGGTATGGCTACACCTTC.

This clonotype was seen a few times. The chain has TRBV11-1 and TRBJ2-1, with TRBD1 as a possible D gene (6 bases). Germline assignment: CDR1 SGHAT and CDR2 FQDESV (reference sequence). The CDR3 loop spans 14 amino acids. With 4 bases removed from V and 5 bases from J, the gap between germline ends came to 12 bases. The CDR3 DNA is TGTGCCAGCAGCTCAGGGGCCGGGAACAATGAGCAGTTCTTC. Its protein is CASSSGAGNNEQFF. Supplemented by reference TRBV11-1 and TRBJ2-1, the full variable domain reads EAEVAQSPRYKITEKSQAVAFWCDPISGHATLYWYRQILGQGPELLVQFQDESVVDDSQLPKDRFSAERLKGVDSTLKIQPAELGDSAMYLCASSSGAGNNEQFFGPGTRLTVL.

V gene TRBV3-1 combines with J gene TRBJ1-4; D not certain. Germline loops: CDR1 LGHDT, CDR2 YNNKEL (reference sequence). Trimming took 7 bases from V and 7 from J, leaving 13 bases between them. The CDR3 loop spans 13 amino acids. The CDR3 protein is CASTPREGEKLFF. CDR3 in DNA: TGTGCCAGCACCCCACGGGAGGGTGAAAAACTGTTTTTT.

This clonotype was counted only a few times. This rearrangement joins TRBV7-6 to TRBJ2-7, with D perhaps TRBD1 or TRBD2 (6 bases each). V gave up 5 bases and J gave up 2 bases, with 16 bases separating them. Germline V gives CDR1 SGHVS, CDR2 FNYEAQ. The CDR3 has 15 residues. CDR3 in DNA: TGTGCCAGCAGCCCTGGGGGGCTGGCGACCTACGAGCAGTACTTC. Protein sequence: CASSPGGLATYEQYF.

This clonotype was picked up a small number of times. The chain links TRBV5-4 to TRBJ2-1; TRBD1 agrees at 10 bases. Germline V lookup: CDR1 SGHNT, CDR2 YYREEE (reference sequence). J was trimmed by 4 bases and V by 4 bases; bases with no gene match: 8. The CDR3 is made up of 16 amino acids. CDR3 in amino acids: CASSPSGGQGYNEQFF. For the CDR3, the DNA is TGTGCCAGCAGCCCAAGCGGGGGACAGGGGTACAATGAGCAGTTCTTC.

There are many counts of this clonotype. The genes are TRBV20-1 and TRBJ2-1, with 7 bases fitting TRBD2. Germline CDR1 and CDR2: DFQATT and SNEGSKA (reference sequence). The CDR3 sequence is 12 residues long. The CDR3 protein is CSSGDLYNEQFF. The CDR3, as DNA: TGCAGCAGCGGGGACCTCTACAATGAGCAGTTCTTC.

The chain joins TRBV6-6 to TRBJ1-6, with D uncertain. Germline V gives CDR1 MNHNY, CDR2 SVGAGI (reference sequence). The CDR3 totals 12 residues. Deletions cut 8 bases from V and 14 bases from J, with 16 bases between. The CDR3 nucleotides are TGTGCCAGCGCCCCCGGGATAGGTTCCCTCCACTTT. Translating gives CASAPGIGSLHF.

The chain recombines TRBV20-1 with TRBJ1-1; the D gene is possibly TRBD1 (5 bases). This CDR3 comprises 13 residues. V was shortened by 4 bases and J by 1 base, with 10 bases between the two germline ends. The V gene's germline CDR1 is DFQATT and CDR2 SNEGSKA (reference sequence). CDR3 loop: CSANPGWNTEAFF. Written as DNA, the CDR3 is TGCAGTGCTAACCCAGGGTGGAACACTGAAGCTTTCTTT.

This clonotype was observed many times. The chain uses TRBV3-1 and TRBJ2-7, with 8 bases that match TRBD2. The germline gives CDR1 LGHDT, CDR2 YNNKEL (reference sequence). Trimming cost V 2 bases and J 6 bases; bases outside gene matches: 3. This CDR3 contains 13 residues. This chain's CDR3 is CASSQSSGLEQYF. Written as DNA, the CDR3 is TGTGCCAGCAGCCAATCTAGCGGGCTCGAGCAGTACTTC.

This clonotype was detected a few times. V usage is TRBV5-1 and J usage is TRBJ2-7, with TRBD1 matching over 7 bases. CDR3 length: 13 residues. The V segment lost 5 bases and the J segment 4 bases; nucleotides outside the gene matches: 6. CDR1 is SGHRS, CDR2 YFSETQ, per germline. The CDR3, as DNA: TGCGCCAGCAGTAAAGGGGGCGGGTACGAGCAGTACTTC. It is translated as CASSKGGGYEQYF.

In this sample, this clonotype turned up a few times. The gene calls are TRBV27 and TRBJ1-5; tentative D call: TRBD1 (5 bases). V dropped 3 bases and J dropped 7 bases, with 10 bases sitting between them. Germline values: CDR1 MNHEY, CDR2 SMNVEV (reference sequence). This CDR3 has 13 residues. The CDR3 here is CASSLRGGQPQHF. The CDR3 bases are TGTGCCAGCAGTTTGAGGGGTGGCCAGCCCCAGCATTTT.

This clonotype occurred many times. The V and J genes are TRBV12-3 or TRBV12-4 and TRBJ2-7; 7 bases line up with TRBD2. The CDR3 is made up of 14 amino acids. Unmatched junction bases numbered 2, after V lost 1 base and J lost 2 bases. The CDR3 coding sequence is TGTGCCAGCAGTTTAGGGGAGGGAACCTACGAGCAGTACTTC. Protein: CASSLGEGTYEQYF.

This clonotype has a count of ten or more. The DNA for the CDR3 is TGTGCCAGCAGTCTGCAGGGACCCTCCTACGAGCAGTACTTC. It yields the protein CASSLQGPSYEQYF. The chain carries TRBV6-5 and TRBJ2-7, with D perhaps given as TRBD1 or TRBD2 (5 bases each). Germline lookup yields CDR1 MNHEY and CDR2 SVGAGI. Trimming removed 5 bases from V and 0 bases from J, with 11 bases in between. The CDR3 spans 14 residues.

The sample holds many counts of this clonotype. The gene calls are TRBV7-8 and TRBJ1-1; 9 nucleotides match TRBD1. Germline V gene data show CDR1 as SGHVS and CDR2 as FQNEAQ. CDR3 length: 14 residues. J lost 5 bases, V lost 5 bases, and 6 bases had no gene match. The CDR3 loop is CASSVQGAGTEAFF. The DNA of the CDR3 is TGTGCCAGCAGCGTACAGGGGGCAGGAACTGAAGCTTTCTTT.